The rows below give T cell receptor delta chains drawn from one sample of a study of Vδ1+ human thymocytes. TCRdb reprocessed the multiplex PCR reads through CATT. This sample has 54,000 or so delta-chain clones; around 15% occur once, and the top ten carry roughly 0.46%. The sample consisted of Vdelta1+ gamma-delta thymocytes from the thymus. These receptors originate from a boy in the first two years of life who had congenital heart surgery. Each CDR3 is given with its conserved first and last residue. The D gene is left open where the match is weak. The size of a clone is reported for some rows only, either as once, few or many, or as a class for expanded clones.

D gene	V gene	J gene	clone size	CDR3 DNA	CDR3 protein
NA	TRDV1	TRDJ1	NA	TGTGCTCTTGGGGAACCTAACTTCGTGATTTTACGCGACGGGGAGGGTACCGATAAACTCATCTTT	CALGEPNFVILRDGEGTDKLIF
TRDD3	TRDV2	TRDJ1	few	TGTGCCTGTGACCGGGGTCGGCTACTGGGGGATACGCACACCGATAAACTCATCTTT	CACDRGRLLGDTHTDKLIF
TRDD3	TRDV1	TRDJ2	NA	TGTGCTCTTGGGGAACTGGGCCTTCGTACTGGGGGTTTTGCTTTGACAGCACAACTCTTCTTT	CALGELGLRTGGFALTAQLFF
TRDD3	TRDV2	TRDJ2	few	TGTGCCTGTGACGAAGTACTGGGGGGTAAGACAGCACAACTCTTCTTT	CACDEVLGGKTAQLFF
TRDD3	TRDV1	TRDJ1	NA	TGTGCTCTTGGGTCCCGGGTCTTCCCAGGGTACTGGGGGATACGCGAAGGAACCGATAAACTCATCTTT	CALGSRVFPGYWGIREGTDKLIF
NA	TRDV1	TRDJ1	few	TGTGCTCTTGGGGAACCCGAATCCCGAGGGGTTCTACGTCCGCTGGGGAACACCGATAAACTCATCTTT	CALGEPESRGVLRPLGNTDKLIF
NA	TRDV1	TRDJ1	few	TGTGCTCTTGGAATTCGCCTCCCGACAGTACTGGGCACCGATAAACTCATCTTT	CALGIRLPTVLGTDKLIF
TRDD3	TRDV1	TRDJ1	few	TGTGCTCTTGGGGAACTAGTTACTACGTGGTGGGGGATAAATCGCACCGATAAACTCATCTTT	CALGELVTTWWGINRTDKLIF
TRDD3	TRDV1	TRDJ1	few	TGTGCTCTTGGGGCCCCAAGGCATGTGGGGGGATATGGGTCCGATAAACTCATCTTT	CALGAPRHVGGYGSDKLIF
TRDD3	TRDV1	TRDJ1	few	TGTGCTCTTGGGGGGGCCTTCCCCACTATCGGGAACTGGGGGATACGGCTCGATAAACTCATCTTT	CALGGAFPTIGNWGIRLDKLIF
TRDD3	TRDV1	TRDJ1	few	TGTGCTCTTGGGGCCCGGGTCTACGTGAGGGTTTACTGGGGGATACGCACCGATAAACTCATCTTT	CALGARVYVRVYWGIRTDKLIF
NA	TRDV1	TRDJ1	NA	TGTGCTCTTGGGGAACTTTCCTCCTGTTACACCGATAAACTCATCTTT	CALGELSSCYTDKLIF
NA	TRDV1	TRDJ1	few	TGTGCTCTTGGGGAATTCCGGGTTGACACCGATAAACTCATCTTT	CALGEFRVDTDKLIF
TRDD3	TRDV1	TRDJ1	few	TGTGCTCTTGGGGAAGGATTTTTCCTCCAGGGGATAAAAGGGACCGATAAACTCATCTTT	CALGEGFFLQGIKGTDKLIF
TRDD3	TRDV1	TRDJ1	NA	TGTGCTCTTGCACAAATCGGGGGCCCGCCCTGGGGGCTACCCGATAAACTCATCTTT	CALAQIGGPPWGLPDKLIF
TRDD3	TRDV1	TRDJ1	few	TGTGCTCTTGGGGAAGGGGTGAACTGTCTACTGGGGGTTTACACCGATAAACTCATCTTT	CALGEGVNCLLGVYTDKLIF
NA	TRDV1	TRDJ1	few	TGTGCTCTTGGGGAATTTCCCTGCAAACTCATCTTT	CALGEFPCKLIF
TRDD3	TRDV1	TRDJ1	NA	TGTGCTCTTGGGGAACCCACCCCCTCTTTTCGGTACTGGGGGAAGTACACCGATAAACTCATCTTT	CALGEPTPSFRYWGKYTDKLIF
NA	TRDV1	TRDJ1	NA	TGTGCTCTTGGGGATCAGGGGGGGTACTGGTACACCGATAAACTCATCTTT	CALGDQGGYWYTDKLIF
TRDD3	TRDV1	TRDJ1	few	TGTGCTCTTGGGGAACTACGGAGGGGGATAACGGGGTACACCGATAAACTCATCTTT	CALGELRRGITGYTDKLIF
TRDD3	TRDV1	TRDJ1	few	TGTGCTCTTGGGGAACGGGATCTCACGACTGGGGATACTGGTGGGAAACTCATCTTT	CALGERDLTTGDTGGKLIF
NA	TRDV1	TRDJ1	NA	TGTGCTCTCTGCCAGCCTACGCAGAGGGGGAGGGCCGATAAACTCATCTTT	CALCQPTQRGRADKLIF
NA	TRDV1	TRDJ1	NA	TGTGCTCTTGGGGAACGGCGACGGGCCGGGGGAACCCTTACCGATAAACTCATCTTT	CALGERRRAGGTLTDKLIF
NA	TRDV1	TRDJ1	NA	TGTGCTCTTGGGGAACTAATTCGTTCCTACCGCTACTGGGGGTACACCGATAAACTCATCTTT	CALGELIRSYRYWGYTDKLIF
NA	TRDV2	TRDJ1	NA	TGTGCCTGTGACACCCTTGCGCGGAGGGTTTCGTACACCGATAAACTCATCTTT	CACDTLARRVSYTDKLIF
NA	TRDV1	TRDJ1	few	TGTGCTCTTGGGGAACGTTTCCTTCCTTGGGGGATTCGACAGACCCCGTACACCGATAAACTCATCTTT	CALGERFLPWGIRQTPYTDKLIF
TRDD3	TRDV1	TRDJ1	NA	TGTGCTCTTGGGCCCCACTGGGGGATACGCAGAAATGATAAACTCATCTTT	CALGPHWGIRRNDKLIF
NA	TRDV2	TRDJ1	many	TGTGCCTGTGACCCTAGGACCATCGATAAACTCATCTTT	CACDPRTIDKLIF
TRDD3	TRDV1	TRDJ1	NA	TGTGCTCTTGGGGGGCATTCCTTTCCCAGGGGCGACTGGGGGCAGTACACCGATAAACTCATCTTT	CALGGHSFPRGDWGQYTDKLIF
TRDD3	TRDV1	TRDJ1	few	TGTGCTCTTGGGGAACCTTTCGCCTCTGGGGGATCATGTCTCATCTTT	CALGEPFASGGSCLIF
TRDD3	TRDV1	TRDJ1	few	TGTGCTCTTGGGGAACCCTTTGGGTTCCTACCGGGATTGACTGGGGGATACGCGAAGGGGGACACCGATAAACTCATCTTT	CALGEPFGFLPGLTGGYAKGDTDKLIF
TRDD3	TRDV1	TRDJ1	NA	TGTGCTCTAGCCCGAATGGGCGGTGGGGGAAAGGGGGTTAAACTCATCTTT	CALARMGGGGKGVKLIF
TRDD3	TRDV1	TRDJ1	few	TGTGCTCTTGGGGTATTCAGGTCCCAACTGGGGGATATAGATGAACTCATCTTT	CALGVFRSQLGDIDELIF
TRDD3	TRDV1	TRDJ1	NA	TGTGCTCTTGGGGAACCGAGAGAGCCCCTATCGTACTGGGGAGACACCGATAAACTCATCTTT	CALGEPREPLSYWGDTDKLIF
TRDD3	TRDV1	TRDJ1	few	TGTGCTCTTGGGGAACTTGCCGTCAAGCCTTCCTACGTGGGTCCGTCCTGGGGGATACTTCTATGTGCCGATAAACTCATCTTT	CALGELAVKPSYVGPSWGILLCADKLIF
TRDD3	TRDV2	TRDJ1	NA	TGTGCCTGTGGCAACATACTGGGGGATACGGAATCGATCTATAAGTACACCGATAAACTCATCTTT	CACGNILGDTESIYKYTDKLIF
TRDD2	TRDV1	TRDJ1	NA	TGTGCTCTTGGGGAACCGAGCCTTCCTACAAAAATCGTACTGAATACCGATAAACTCATCTTT	CALGEPSLPTKIVLNTDKLIF
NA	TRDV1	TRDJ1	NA	TGTGCTCTTGGGGAAGGTTTTCCCCGACCGCTTAAACTCATCTTT	CALGEGFPRPLKLIF
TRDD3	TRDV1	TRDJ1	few	TGTGCTCTTGGGGAACCAGCTGGGGGATACGAAACCGATAAACTCATCTTT	CALGEPAGGYETDKLIF
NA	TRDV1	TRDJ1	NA	TGTGCTCTTGGGGAACTAACTTGGTCCCATCCTACTCGCTGGTCCTACACCGATAAACTCATCTTT	CALGELTWSHPTRWSYTDKLIF
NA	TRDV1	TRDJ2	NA	TGTGCTCTTGGGGATCTTCCCCAGACAGCTTTGACAGCACAACTCTTCTTT	CALGDLPQTALTAQLFF
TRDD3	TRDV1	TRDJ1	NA	TGTGCACTTAAAGCGGTCGGGTACTGGGGGTCTGCGTACACCGATAAACTCATCTTT	CALKAVGYWGSAYTDKLIF
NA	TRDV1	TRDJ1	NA	TGTGCTCTTGGGGAACTTCACACCGATAAACTCATCTTT	CALGELHTDKLIF
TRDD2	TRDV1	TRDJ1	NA	TGTGCTCTTGGGGAACCGGGCCTTCCTTATGGTTACACCGATAAACTCATCTTT	CALGEPGLPYGYTDKLIF
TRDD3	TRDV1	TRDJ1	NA	TGTGCTCTTGGGCCTCACAGGGGGGGATACACCGATAAACTCATCTTT	CALGPHRGGYTDKLIF
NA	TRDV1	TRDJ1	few	TGTGCTCTTGGGGATGCCTTATCAGGAAGGGCCTCCCCTAACCTCATCTTT	CALGDALSGRASPNLIF
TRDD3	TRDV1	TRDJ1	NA	TGTGCTCTTGGGGTCGTACTGGGGGATATTAATCGCAGACTGATGACCGATAAACTCATCTTT	CALGVVLGDINRRLMTDKLIF
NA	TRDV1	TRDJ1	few	TGTGCTCTTGGGGAACGCCCTCCTCGAGCTGTGGAGTACACCGATAAACTCATCTTT	CALGERPPRAVEYTDKLIF
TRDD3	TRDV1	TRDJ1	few	TGTGCTCTTGGGGAAGCTTCTGATACTCCCAACTGGGGGATACGCTCCTACACCGATAAACTCATCTTT	CALGEASDTPNWGIRSYTDKLIF
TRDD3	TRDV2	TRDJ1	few	TGTGCCTGTGACACCGTACTGGGGGATACGCGTGGGAAACTCATCTTT	CACDTVLGDTRGKLIF
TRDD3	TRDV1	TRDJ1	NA	TGTGCTCTTGGGGAAATTCACTCCCCTACTGGGGGATACCCCGATAAACTCATCTTT	CALGEIHSPTGGYPDKLIF